This section outlines one T cell receptor (beta chain) sequence together with its context. The junction and the germline gene differ at one end; a read error may be behind it. This sample's RNA came from whole unsorted tissue. More than 3 cm separated this lung sample from the edge of the tumor. CDR3 size: 16 residues. Looked up from germline, CDR1 is MDHEN and CDR2 is SYDVKM. The library came from three nested PCR rounds adapted from ARM-PCR protocols. TCRdb recomputed calls from the multiplex PCR reads with MiXCR, one row per CDR3 protein. The sample lists around 99,000 distinct CDR3 sequences; about 61% were seen once. The data belong to a study of tumor and adjacent non-tumor tissue in lung cancer.

Input material: distant non-tumor lung tissue. J is TRBJ2-1 and V is TRBV28; 9 bases are shared with TRBD2. The TCR was taken from a man between 60 and 75 years old with non-small cell lung cancer. This CDR3 reads CACSHPTSGTYNEQLF. The DNA for the CDR3 is TGTGCCTGCAGTCACCCGACTAGCGGCACCTACAATGAGCAGTTATTC.